The rows below give T cell receptor beta chains drawn from one sample of a study of T cell responses to AZD1222 COVID-19 vaccine. Some clones are missing from TCRdb's copy, which holds only in-frame ones; the method was immunoSEQ multiplex PCR. This table has more than 100,000 clones, under 90% appearing once. The source material was peripheral blood, sampled on day 0 of AZD1222 vaccination. The receptors were gathered from an adult in good health. CDR3s include the opening cysteine and the closing phenylalanine or tryptophan. The D gene is left open where the match is weak. Clone size appears in some rows only: once, few, many, or a class for an expanded clone.

.	TRBD1	TRBV7-2	TRBJ1-4	CASSPGTGEGEKLFF	TGTGCCAGCAGCCCGGGGACAGGGGAAGGAGAAAAACTGTTTTTT
.	TRBD2	TRBV18	TRBJ2-1	CASSPTLAGVKDEQFF	TGTGCCAGCTCACCAACGCTAGCGGGGGTTAAGGATGAGCAGTTCTTC
.	TRBD2	TRBV6-5	TRBJ2-7	CASSPGLASHEQYF	TGTGCCAGCAGCCCGGGACTAGCGTCCCACGAGCAGTACTTC
.	.	TRBV18	TRBJ2-7	CASSPSTGTIYEQYF	TGTGCCAGCTCCCCCTCGACCGGGACGATCTACGAGCAGTACTTC
.	TRBD2	TRBV5-1	TRBJ2-2	CASSLGLALTGELFF	TGCGCCAGCAGCTTGGGACTAGCGCTCACCGGGGAGCTGTTTTTT
.	.	TRBV3-1/TRBV3-2	TRBJ1-6	CASSLARVTSPLHF	TGTGCCAGCAGCCTGGCCAGGGTTACCTCACCCCTCCACTTT
.	.	TRBV7-9	TRBJ2-3	CASSLAGVSTDTQYF	TGTGCCAGCAGCTTAGCGGGAGTCAGCACAGATACGCAGTATTTT
.	TRBD1	TRBV3-1/TRBV3-2	TRBJ1-2	CASSLQGQGSDYGYTF	TGTGCCAGCAGCCTACAGGGACAGGGCAGTGACTATGGCTACACCTTC
.	.	TRBV18	TRBJ2-2	CASSPWYTGRENTGELFF	TGTGCCAGCTCACCATGGTATACGGGGAGAGAGAACACCGGGGAGCTGTTTTTT
.	.	TRBV27	TRBJ1-1	CASSLSTRSTNTEAFF	TGTGCCAGCAGTTTATCGACACGGAGCACGAACACTGAAGCTTTCTTT
.	TRBD1	TRBV5-1	TRBJ1-4	CASSEGGQNEKLFF	TGCGCCAGCAGCGAAGGGGGCCAAAATGAAAAACTGTTTTTT
.	.	TRBV10-3	TRBJ1-5	CAISEGVSDNQPQHF	TGTGCCATCAGTGAAGGGGTTAGCGACAATCAGCCCCAGCATTTT
.	TRBD2	TRBV9	TRBJ2-1	CASGTSGHNEQFF	TGTGCCAGCGGGACTAGCGGCCACAATGAGCAGTTCTTC
.	.	TRBV19	TRBJ2-1	CASSIQGSYNEQFF	TGTGCCAGTAGTATACAGGGCTCCTACAATGAGCAGTTCTTC
.	.	TRBV10-2	TRBJ1-6	CASSESRDRPPLHF	TGCGCCAGCAGTGAATCTAGGGATCGTCCACCCCTCCACTTT
.	.	TRBV15	TRBJ2-2	CATSRGTPATGELFF	TGTGCCACCAGCAGGGGGACTCCGGCCACCGGGGAGCTGTTTTTT
.	TRBD1	TRBV18	TRBJ1-6	CASSNLGTGNSPLHF	TGTGCCAGCTCGAACCTGGGGACAGGAAATTCACCCCTCCACTTT
.	TRBD1	TRBV6-5	TRBJ1-2	CASSPEDRRHYGYTF	TGTGCCAGCAGTCCCGAGGACAGGCGGCACTATGGCTACACCTTC
few	.	TRBV20-1	TRBJ2-2	CSASNWGQNTGELFF	TGCAGTGCTAGTAATTGGGGCCAAAACACCGGGGAGCTGTTTTTT
.	.	TRBV6-4	TRBJ2-2	CASSVQRNTGELFF	TGTGCCAGCAGTGTGCAGAGGAACACCGGGGAGCTGTTTTTT
.	TRBD1	TRBV23-1	TRBJ2-7	CASGRTGNRPGSEQYF	TGCGCCAGCGGGAGGACAGGGAATCGTCCGGGGAGCGAGCAGTACTTC
.	.	TRBV6-1	TRBJ1-5	CASSDAGDSNQPQHF	TGTGCCAGCAGTGATGCGGGTGATAGCAATCAGCCCCAGCATTTT
.	.	TRBV5-1	TRBJ1-1	CASSFDRRTEAFF	TGCGCCAGCAGCTTCGACAGGCGGACTGAAGCTTTCTTT
.	.	TRBV20-1	TRBJ2-7	CSASLGPDYEQYF	TGCAGTGCTAGTCTCGGACCAGACTACGAGCAGTACTTC
.	TRBD2	TRBV6-1	TRBJ2-5	CASSEALRSSGRGETQYF	TGTGCCAGCAGTGAAGCGCTTCGGTCTAGCGGGAGGGGAGAGACCCAGTACTTC
.	.	TRBV24-1	TRBJ2-1	CATGCEQFF	TGTGCTACCGGATGTGAGCAGTTCTTC
.	TRBD1	TRBV6-5	TRBJ1-2	CASSSPTGWDYGYTF	TGTGCCAGCAGTTCCCCGACAGGGTGGGACTATGGCTACACCTTC
once	.	TRBV6-1	TRBJ1-1	CASSEQGNTEAFF	TGTGCCAGCAGTGAACAGGGGAACACTGAAGCTTTCTTT
.	.	TRBV4-2	TRBJ2-3	CASSHQDYSTDTQYF	TGTGCCAGCAGCCACCAAGACTATAGCACAGATACGCAGTATTTT
.	TRBD1	TRBV6-5	TRBJ1-4	CASNTGTGVGEKLFF	TGTGCCAGCAATACCGGGACAGGGGTCGGTGAAAAACTGTTTTTT
.	.	TRBV19	TRBJ2-7	CARRAGISYEQYF	TGTGCCAGACGTGCGGGGATTTCCTACGAGCAGTACTTC
.	.	TRBV23-1	TRBJ2-4	CARGWGRGRKEEGAKNIQYF	TGCGCCCGGGGTTGGGGTAGGGGACGAAAGGAAGAAGGGGCCAAAAACATTCAGTACTTC
.	TRBD2	TRBV6-5	TRBJ2-1	CASSGGTSVRNEQFF	TGTGCCAGCAGCGGCGGGACTAGCGTGCGCAATGAGCAGTTCTTC
.	.	TRBV6-5	TRBJ2-1	CASTQIGARGEQFF	TGTGCCAGCACCCAAATCGGAGCCAGGGGTGAGCAGTTCTTC
.	.	TRBV5-6	TRBJ1-1	CASTRRTVVLNTEAFF	TGTGCCAGCACCCGAAGGACAGTTGTGTTGAACACTGAAGCTTTCTTT
.	.	TRBV4-2	TRBJ2-5	CASSQSGREKETQYF	TGTGCCAGCAGCCAAAGTGGCAGAGAGAAAGAGACCCAGTACTTC
.	.	TRBV28	TRBJ2-3	CASSVSTDITYTQYF	TGTGCCAGCAGTGTTTCGACAGATATCACATATACGCAGTATTTT
.	.	TRBV10-3	TRBJ2-7	CAISEASYEQYF	TGTGCCATCAGTGAGGCCTCCTACGAGCAGTACTTC
.	.	TRBV5-1	TRBJ2-2	CASSFVGGELFF	TGCGCCAGCAGCTTTGTCGGCGGGGAGCTGTTTTTT
.	.	TRBV5-6	TRBJ1-3	CASSSRNSGNTIYF	TGTGCCAGCAGCTCCAGGAATTCTGGAAACACCATATATTTT
few	.	TRBV7-9	TRBJ2-7	CASSAGAGAEQYF	TGTGCCAGCAGCGCCGGGGCCGGGGCGGAGCAGTACTTC
.	TRBD1	TRBV12-5	TRBJ1-2	CASGLALRRRGQGGGYTF	TGTGCTAGTGGTTTGGCGCTACGGAGGAGGGGGCAGGGAGGTGGCTACACCTTC
.	.	TRBV6-2/TRBV6-3	TRBJ1-5	CASSYTPRDGSNQPQHF	TGTGCCAGCAGTTACACCCCCCGGGACGGCAGCAATCAGCCCCAGCATTTT
.	.	TRBV6-2/TRBV6-3	TRBJ1-3	CASSYLGNTIYF	TGTGCCAGCAGTTACCTGGGAAACACCATATATTTT
.	TRBD1	TRBV7-2	TRBJ2-2	CASSLVHRGNGELFF	TGTGCCAGCAGCTTAGTACACAGGGGGAACGGGGAGCTGTTTTTT
.	.	TRBV30	TRBJ1-1	CAWSVSSGGTEAFF	TGTGCCTGGAGTGTATCCAGTGGGGGCACTGAAGCTTTCTTT
.	TRBD2	TRBV4-2	TRBJ2-2	CASSQRAGGGTGELFF	TGTGCCAGCAGCCAACGAGCGGGGGGAGGTACCGGGGAGCTGTTTTTT
.	TRBD1	TRBV3-1/TRBV3-2	TRBJ2-4	CASSQARQGAAKNIQYF	TGTGCCAGCAGCCAAGCCCGACAGGGGGCGGCCAAAAACATTCAGTACTTC
.	.	TRBV6-2/TRBV6-3	TRBJ2-7	CASSLPVGHYEQYF	TGTGCCAGCAGCCTCCCGGTGGGGCACTACGAGCAGTACTTC
.	.	TRBV10-3	TRBJ1-6	CAIKISTESPLHF	TGTGCCATCAAGATATCGACAGAATCACCCCTCCACTTT
.	TRBD1	TRBV5-1	TRBJ2-7	CASSYRTGNEQYF	TGCGCCAGCAGCTATCGGACAGGGAACGAGCAGTACTTC
.	.	TRBV5-1	TRBJ2-5	CASSLGAIQETQYF	TGCGCCAGCAGCTTAGGCGCGATCCAAGAGACCCAGTACTTC
.	.	TRBV6-4	TRBJ1-2	CASSPSDSLYGYTF	TGTGCCAGCAGCCCAAGTGACAGCCTATATGGCTACACCTTC
.	.	TRBV3-1/TRBV3-2	TRBJ2-2	CASSQSRTSSAGELFF	TGTGCCAGCAGCCAATCTAGGACCAGCTCGGCCGGGGAGCTGTTTTTT
.	.	TRBV11-2	TRBJ2-7	CASSPKYEQYF	TGTGCCAGCAGCCCAAAGTACGAGCAGTACTTC
.	.	TRBV29-1	TRBJ1-1	CSVVLRDTEAFF	TGCAGCGTTGTTCTTCGGGACACTGAAGCTTTCTTT
.	TRBD1	TRBV6-5	TRBJ1-2	CASSSWDSYGYTF	TGTGCCAGCAGTAGCTGGGACAGCTATGGCTACACCTTC
.	TRBD2	TRBV7-6	TRBJ2-3	CASSFGLAGGTADTQYF	TGTGCCAGCAGCTTTGGACTAGCGGGGGGGACGGCAGATACGCAGTATTTT
.	.	TRBV2	TRBJ2-3	CASRVDVADTQYF	TGTGCCAGCAGGGTCGACGTGGCAGATACGCAGTATTTT